What follows is one T cell receptor beta chain and its context. Its target is not known. The data were obtained in a study of T cell clones after liver transplantation. At the level of the study: Tolerance: complete withdrawal held at least one year, liver enzymes staying within twice normal. Whole-study results and caveats: These preliminary findings come from unstandardized post-transplant sampling times. Graft donor-reactive T cells possibly entered the graft instead of undergoing deletion.

Profiled with immunoSEQ multiplex PCR; TCRdb holds only in-frame clones, not every one. The data contain about 75,000 clones, around 84% of them singletons. Germline CDR1 SEHNR, CDR2 FQNEAQ (reference sequence). The V and J ends lost 5 bases and 3 bases respectively, with 21 bases between them. CDR3 length: 17 residues. Sequencing was performed on CD4+ T cells from blood, taken 48 to 50 months after liver transplant. The sequence came from a human patient who received a liver transplant. Certain T cells may be donor cells from the graft. This rearrangement joins TRBV7-9 to TRBJ2-3, with D tentatively TRBD1 (6 bases). CDR3 protein: CASSPQRGNRATDTQYF. CDR3 bases: TGTGCCAGCAGCCCTCAAAGGGGGAACCGCGCAACAGATACGCAGTATTTT.